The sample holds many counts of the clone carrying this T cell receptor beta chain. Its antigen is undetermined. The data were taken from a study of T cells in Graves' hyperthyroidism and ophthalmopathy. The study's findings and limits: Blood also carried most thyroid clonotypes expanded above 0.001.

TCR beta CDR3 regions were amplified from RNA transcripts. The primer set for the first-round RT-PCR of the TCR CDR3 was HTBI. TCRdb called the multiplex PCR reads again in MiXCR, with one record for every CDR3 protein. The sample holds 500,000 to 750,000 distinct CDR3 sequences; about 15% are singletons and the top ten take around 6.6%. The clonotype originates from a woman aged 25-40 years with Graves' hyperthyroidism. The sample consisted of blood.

The DNA of the CDR3 is TGTGCCAGCAGCTTATCCCCAGCGGGGGGTGGGGAGACCCAGTACTTC. Translation: CASSLSPAGGGETQYF. This chain links TRBV7-2 with TRBJ2-5, with 9 bases identical to TRBD2. This CDR3 is built from 16 residues. The germline gives CDR1 SGHTA, CDR2 FQGNSA. Germline trimming cut 2 bases from V and 5 bases from J; bases unmatched to any gene: 9.